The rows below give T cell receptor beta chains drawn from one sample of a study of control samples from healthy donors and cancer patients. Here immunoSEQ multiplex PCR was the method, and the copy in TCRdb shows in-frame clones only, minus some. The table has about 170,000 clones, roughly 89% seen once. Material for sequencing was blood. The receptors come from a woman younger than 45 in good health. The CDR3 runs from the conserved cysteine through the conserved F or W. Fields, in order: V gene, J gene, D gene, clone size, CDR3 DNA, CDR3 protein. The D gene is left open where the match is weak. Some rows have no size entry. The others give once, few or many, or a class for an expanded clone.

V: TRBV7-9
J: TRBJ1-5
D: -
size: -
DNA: TGTGCCAGCAGCTTGAGCAATCAGCCCCAGCATTTT
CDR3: CASSLSNQPQHF

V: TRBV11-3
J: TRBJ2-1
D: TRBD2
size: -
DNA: TGTGCCAGCAGCTTTAGCGGGAGGGCCTACAATGAGCAGTTCTTC
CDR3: CASSFSGRAYNEQFF

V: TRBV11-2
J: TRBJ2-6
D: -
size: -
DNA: TGTGCCAGCAGCCAGTACAGCTCTGGGGCCAACGTCCTGACTTTC
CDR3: CASSQYSSGANVLTF

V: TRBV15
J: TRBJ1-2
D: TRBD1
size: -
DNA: TGTGCCACCAGTACGAGGACAGGAGCTAACTATGGCTACACCTTC
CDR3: CATSTRTGANYGYTF

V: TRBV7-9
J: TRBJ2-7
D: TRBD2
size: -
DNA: TGTGCCAGCAGCCGAACCGGGACTAGCGGGAGTTACGAGCAGTACTTC
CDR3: CASSRTGTSGSYEQYF

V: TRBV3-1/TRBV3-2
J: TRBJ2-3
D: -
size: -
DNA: TGTGCCAGCAGCAGAGACCGAGATACGCAGTATTTT
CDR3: CASSRDRDTQYF

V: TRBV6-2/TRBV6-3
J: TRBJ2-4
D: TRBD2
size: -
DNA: TGTGCCAGCAGTTACTCGGGAGGGCCGGACATTCAGTACTTC
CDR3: CASSYSGGPDIQYF

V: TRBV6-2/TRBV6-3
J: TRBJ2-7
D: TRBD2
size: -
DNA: TGTGCCAGCAGTTATGGGAGCGGGGGCAAAACCTACGAGCAGTACTTC
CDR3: CASSYGSGGKTYEQYF

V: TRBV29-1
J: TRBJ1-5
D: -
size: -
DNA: TGCAGCGTTTCTTCCAGCAATCAGCCCCAGCATTTT
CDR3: CSVSSSNQPQHF

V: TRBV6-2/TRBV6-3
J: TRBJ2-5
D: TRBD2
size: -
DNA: TGTGCCAGCAGTTACTTAGCGGGGGGGCGAGAGACCCAGTACTTC
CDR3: CASSYLAGGRETQYF

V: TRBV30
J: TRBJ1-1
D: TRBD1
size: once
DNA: TGTGCCTGGACTAAGACAGGGCTGGGCACTGAAGCTTTCTTT
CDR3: CAWTKTGLGTEAFF

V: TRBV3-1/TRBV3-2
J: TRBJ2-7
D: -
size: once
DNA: TGTGCCAGCAGCCTTTACCGAGACGGTTACGAGCAGTACTTC
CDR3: CASSLYRDGYEQYF

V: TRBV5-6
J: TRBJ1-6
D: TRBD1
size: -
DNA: TGTGCCAGCAGCTATGGGGACAGGGTTAATTCACCCCTCCACTTT
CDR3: CASSYGDRVNSPLHF

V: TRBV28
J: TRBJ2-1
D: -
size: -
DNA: TGTGCCAGCAGTTTATCGGATAGCGGCTCCTACAATGAGCAGTTCTTC
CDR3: CASSLSDSGSYNEQFF

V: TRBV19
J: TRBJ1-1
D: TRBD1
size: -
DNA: TGTGCCAGTACTTCCCATGACAGGGGGCTAGGGAACACTGAAGCTTTCTTT
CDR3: CASTSHDRGLGNTEAFF

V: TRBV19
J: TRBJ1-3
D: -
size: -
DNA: TGTGCCAGTAGTATAGGGACGCCGAGCTCTGGAAACACCATATATTTT
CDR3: CASSIGTPSSGNTIYF

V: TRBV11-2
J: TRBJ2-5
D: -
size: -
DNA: TGTGCCAGCAGCTTTGGGGGAGTAGAGACCCAGTACTTC
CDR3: CASSFGGVETQYF

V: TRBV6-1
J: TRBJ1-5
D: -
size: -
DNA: TGTGCCAGCAGTGAATTACAGGGCAATCAGCCCCAGCATTTT
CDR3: CASSELQGNQPQHF

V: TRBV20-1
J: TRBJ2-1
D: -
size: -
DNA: TGCAGTGCTAGTTCCACCTACAATGAGCAGTTCTTC
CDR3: CSASSTYNEQFF